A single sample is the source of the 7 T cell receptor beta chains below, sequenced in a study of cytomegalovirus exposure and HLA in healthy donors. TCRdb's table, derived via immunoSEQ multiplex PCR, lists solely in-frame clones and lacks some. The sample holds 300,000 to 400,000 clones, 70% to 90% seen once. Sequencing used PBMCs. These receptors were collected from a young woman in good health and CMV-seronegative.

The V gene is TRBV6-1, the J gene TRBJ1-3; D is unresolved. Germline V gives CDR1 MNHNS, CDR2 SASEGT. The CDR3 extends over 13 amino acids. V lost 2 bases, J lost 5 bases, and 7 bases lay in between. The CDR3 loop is CASSETPRNTIYF. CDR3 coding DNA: TGTGCCAGCAGTGAAACCCCTAGAAACACCATATATTTT.

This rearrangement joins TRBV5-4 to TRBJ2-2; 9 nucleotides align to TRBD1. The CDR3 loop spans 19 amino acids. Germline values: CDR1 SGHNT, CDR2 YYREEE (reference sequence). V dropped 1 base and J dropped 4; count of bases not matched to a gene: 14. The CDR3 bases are TGTGCCAGCAGCTTGTATTGGCGATTACAGGGGGCGGGCACCGGGGAGCTGTTTTTT. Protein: CASSLYWRLQGAGTGELFF.

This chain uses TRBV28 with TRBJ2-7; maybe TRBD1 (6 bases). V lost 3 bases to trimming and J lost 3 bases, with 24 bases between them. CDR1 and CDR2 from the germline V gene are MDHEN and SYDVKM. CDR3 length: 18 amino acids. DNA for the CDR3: TGTGCCAGCAGTTTCCTTTTTATAACAGGGAAACCCCTCTACGAGCAGTACTTC. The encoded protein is CASSFLFITGKPLYEQYF.

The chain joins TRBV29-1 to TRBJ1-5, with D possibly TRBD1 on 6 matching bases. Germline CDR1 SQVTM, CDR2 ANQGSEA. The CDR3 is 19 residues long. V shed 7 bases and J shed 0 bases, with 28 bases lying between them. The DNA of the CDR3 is TGCAGCGGGCTAGGACAGCCAAGTGAGGTAATCTATAGCAATCAGCCCCAGCATTTT. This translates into CSGLGQPSEVIYSNQPQHF.

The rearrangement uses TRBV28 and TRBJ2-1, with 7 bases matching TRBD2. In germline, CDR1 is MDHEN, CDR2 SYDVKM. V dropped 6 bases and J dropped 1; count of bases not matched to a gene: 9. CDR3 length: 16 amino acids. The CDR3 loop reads CASSSTGAGSYNEQFF. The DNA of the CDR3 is TGTGCCAGCAGCTCGACCGGAGCGGGGTCCTACAATGAGCAGTTCTTC.

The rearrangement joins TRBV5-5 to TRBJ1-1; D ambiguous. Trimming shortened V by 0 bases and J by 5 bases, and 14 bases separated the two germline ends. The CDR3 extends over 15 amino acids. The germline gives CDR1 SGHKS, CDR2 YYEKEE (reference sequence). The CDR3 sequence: CASSLAGEGWTEAFF. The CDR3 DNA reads TGTGCCAGCAGCTTGGCCGGTGAGGGATGGACTGAAGCTTTCTTT.

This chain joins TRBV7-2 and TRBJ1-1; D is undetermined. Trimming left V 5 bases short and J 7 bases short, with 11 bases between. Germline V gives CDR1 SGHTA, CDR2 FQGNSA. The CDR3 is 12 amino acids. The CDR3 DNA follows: TGTGCCAGCAGCAAACGGGTCAGTGAAGCTTTCTTT. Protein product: CASSKRVSEAFF. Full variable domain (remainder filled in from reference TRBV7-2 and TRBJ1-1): GAGVSQSPSNKVTEKGKDVELRCDPISGHTALYWYRQSLGQGLEFLIYFQGNSAPDKSGLPSDRFSAERTGGSVSTLTIQRTQQEDSAVYLCASSKRVSEAFFGQGTRLTVV.